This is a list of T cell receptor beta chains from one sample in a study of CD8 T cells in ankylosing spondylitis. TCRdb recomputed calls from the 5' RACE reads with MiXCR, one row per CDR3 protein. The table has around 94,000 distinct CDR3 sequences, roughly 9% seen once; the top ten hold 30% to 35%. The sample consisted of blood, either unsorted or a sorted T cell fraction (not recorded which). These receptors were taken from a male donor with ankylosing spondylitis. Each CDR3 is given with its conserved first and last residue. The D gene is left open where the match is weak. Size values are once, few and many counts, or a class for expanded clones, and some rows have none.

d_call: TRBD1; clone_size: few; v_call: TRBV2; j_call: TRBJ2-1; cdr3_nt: TGTGCCATTATCTTGTGGGACAGGTCGTATGAGCAGTTCTTC; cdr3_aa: CAIILWDRSYEQFF
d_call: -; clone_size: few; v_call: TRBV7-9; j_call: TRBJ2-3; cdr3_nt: TGTGCCAGCAGCCTCACGCCGATTTCGGATACGCAGTATTTT; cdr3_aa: CASSLTPISDTQYF
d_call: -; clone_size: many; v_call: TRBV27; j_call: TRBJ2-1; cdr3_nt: TGTGCCAGCAGTCCACAGGGTTCCCTTTTCCATGAGCAGTTCTTC; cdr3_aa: CASSPQGSLFHEQFF
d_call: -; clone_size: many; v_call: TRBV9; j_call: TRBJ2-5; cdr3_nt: TGTGCCAGCAGCCCGGGAAGGGTGGAGACCCAGTACTTC; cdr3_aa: CASSPGRVETQYF
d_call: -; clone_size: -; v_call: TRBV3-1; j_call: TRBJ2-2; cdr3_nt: TGTGCCAGCAGCCAGGAGGGGTATACCGGGGAGCTGTTTTTT; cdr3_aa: CASSQEGYTGELFF
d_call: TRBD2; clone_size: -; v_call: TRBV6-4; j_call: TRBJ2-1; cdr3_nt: TGTGCCAGCAGTGATGCCCGGGAGGATCGCAATGAGCAGTTCTTC; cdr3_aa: CASSDAREDRNEQFF
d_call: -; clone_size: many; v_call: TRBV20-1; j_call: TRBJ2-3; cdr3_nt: TGCAGTGCTAAGGAACTGGAGGGCACAGATACGCAGTATTTT; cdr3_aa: CSAKELEGTDTQYF
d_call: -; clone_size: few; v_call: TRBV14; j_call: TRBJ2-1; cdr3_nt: TGTGCCAGCAGCCAGCTAGCCCCGTGGGATGAGCAGTTCTTC; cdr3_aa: CASSQLAPWDEQFF
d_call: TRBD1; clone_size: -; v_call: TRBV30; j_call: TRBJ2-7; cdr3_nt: TGTGCCTGCGGACAGGTGGGCTACGAGCAGTACTTC; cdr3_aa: CACGQVGYEQYF
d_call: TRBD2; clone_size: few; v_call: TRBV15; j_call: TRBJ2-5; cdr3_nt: TGTGCCACCAGCCCCCGGGGGGGCAGGAGTGTATTCCAGTACTTC; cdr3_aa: CATSPRGGRSVFQYF
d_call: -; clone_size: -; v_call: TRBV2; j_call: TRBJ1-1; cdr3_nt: TGTGCCAGCAGTGGGGGCAGGTTGAACACTGAAGCTTTCTTT; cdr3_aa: CASSGGRLNTEAFF
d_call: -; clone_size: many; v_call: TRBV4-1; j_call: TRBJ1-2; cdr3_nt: TGCGCCAGCAGTCCTACCCTAACCTGGGATGTCGGTATGGAAGGCTACACCTTC; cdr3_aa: CASSPTLTWDVGMEGYTF
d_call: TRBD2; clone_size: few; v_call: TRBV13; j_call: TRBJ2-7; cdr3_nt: TGTGCCAGCAGCCCCGAGGGTAGCGGGAGTTCCCTGTTCGAGCAGTACTTC; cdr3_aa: CASSPEGSGSSLFEQYF
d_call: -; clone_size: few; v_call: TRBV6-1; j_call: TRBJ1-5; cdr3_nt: TGTGCCAGCAGCAGGGTTAGCAATCAGCCCCAGCATTTT; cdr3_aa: CASSRVSNQPQHF
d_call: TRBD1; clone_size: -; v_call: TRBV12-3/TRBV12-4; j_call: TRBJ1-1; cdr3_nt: TGTGCCAGCAGACCCACAGGGGGCACTGAAGCTTTCTTT; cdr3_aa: CASRPTGGTEAFF
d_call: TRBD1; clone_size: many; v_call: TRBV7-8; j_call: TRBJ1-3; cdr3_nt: TGTGCCAGCAGCTCGGTGGTGGGGACAGTCGGAAACACCATATATTTT; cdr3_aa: CASSSVVGTVGNTIYF
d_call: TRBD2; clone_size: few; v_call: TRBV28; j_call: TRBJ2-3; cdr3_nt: TGTGCCAGCAGCTTTTCCGGGACTAGCGGGAGTGTAGCAGATACGCAGTATTTT; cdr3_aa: CASSFSGTSGSVADTQYF
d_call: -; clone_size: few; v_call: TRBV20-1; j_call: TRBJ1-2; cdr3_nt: TGCAGTGCTAGAGACCGTCCTCCTAAGTATGGCTACACCTTC; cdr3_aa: CSARDRPPKYGYTF
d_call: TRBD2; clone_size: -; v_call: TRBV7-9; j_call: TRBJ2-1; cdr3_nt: TGTGCCAGCAGCTCACCCGCGGGAGTTATCAATGAGCAGTTCTTC; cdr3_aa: CASSSPAGVINEQFF
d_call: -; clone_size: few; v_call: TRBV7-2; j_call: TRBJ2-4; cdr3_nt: TGTGCCAGCAGCTTATTCCCCTTGGGGGACATTCAGTACTTC; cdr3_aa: CASSLFPLGDIQYF
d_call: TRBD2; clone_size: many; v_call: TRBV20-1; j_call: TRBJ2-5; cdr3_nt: TGCAGTGCTAGAGATGGACTAGCGGGAGGCCTTAACCAAGAGACCCAGTACTTC; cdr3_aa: CSARDGLAGGLNQETQYF
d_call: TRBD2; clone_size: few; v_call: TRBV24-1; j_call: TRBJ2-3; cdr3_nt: TGTGCCACCAGTGATTTCAAGCGGGAGGGCACAGATACGCAGTATTTT; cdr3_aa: CATSDFKREGTDTQYF
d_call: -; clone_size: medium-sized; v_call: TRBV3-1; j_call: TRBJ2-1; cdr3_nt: TGTGCCAGCAGCCAAAAATCCCAGGGGAATTACAATGAGCAGTTCTTC; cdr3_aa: CASSQKSQGNYNEQFF
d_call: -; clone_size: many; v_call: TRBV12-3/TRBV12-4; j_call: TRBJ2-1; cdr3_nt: TGTGCCAGCAGTCCCGTCGGGGACGAGCAGTTCTTC; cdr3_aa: CASSPVGDEQFF
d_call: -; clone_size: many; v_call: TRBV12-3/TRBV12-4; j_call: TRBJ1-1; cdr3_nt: TGTGCCAGCAGTTTTGGGGGTAACACTGAAGCTTTCTTT; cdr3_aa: CASSFGGNTEAFF
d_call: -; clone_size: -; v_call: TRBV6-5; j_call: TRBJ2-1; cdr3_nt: TGTGCCAGCAGTTCGGACTATCTGAATGAGCAGTTCTTC; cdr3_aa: CASSSDYLNEQFF
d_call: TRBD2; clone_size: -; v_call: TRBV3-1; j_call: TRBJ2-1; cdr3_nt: TGTGCCAGCAGTACCGGGACTAGCGGGAGGGCCACCGATGAGCAGTTCTTC; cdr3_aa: CASSTGTSGRATDEQFF
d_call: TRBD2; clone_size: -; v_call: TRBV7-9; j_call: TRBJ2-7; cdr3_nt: TGTGCCAGCAGCGCCGGGGGGGCGAACTACGAGCAGTACTTC; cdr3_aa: CASSAGGANYEQYF
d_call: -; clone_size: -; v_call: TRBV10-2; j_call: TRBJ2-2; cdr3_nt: TGCGCCAGCAGGTGGGACACCAACACCGGGGAGCTGTTTTTT; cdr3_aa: CASRWDTNTGELFF
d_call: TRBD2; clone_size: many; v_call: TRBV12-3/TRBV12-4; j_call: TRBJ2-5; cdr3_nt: TGTGCCAGCAGTTTGGGGACTAGGAGGGACTCCCAGTACTTC; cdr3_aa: CASSLGTRRDSQYF
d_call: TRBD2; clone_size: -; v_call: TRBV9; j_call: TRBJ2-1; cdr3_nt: TGTGCCAGCAGGGGACTAGCGGGGGACAATGAGCAGTTCTTC; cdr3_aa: CASRGLAGDNEQFF
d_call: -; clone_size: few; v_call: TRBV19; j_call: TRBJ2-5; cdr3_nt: TGTGCCACTTTGGACATCCCCCAAGAGACCCAGTACTTC; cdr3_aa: CATLDIPQETQYF
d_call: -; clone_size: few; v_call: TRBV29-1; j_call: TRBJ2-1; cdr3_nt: TGCAGCGTTATAAATAGCTACAATGAGCAGTTCTTC; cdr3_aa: CSVINSYNEQFF
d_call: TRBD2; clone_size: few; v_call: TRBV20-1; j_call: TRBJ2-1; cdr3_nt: TGCAGTGCTAGAGGGCGGGGGGACTACAATGAGCAGTTCTTC; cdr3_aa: CSARGRGDYNEQFF
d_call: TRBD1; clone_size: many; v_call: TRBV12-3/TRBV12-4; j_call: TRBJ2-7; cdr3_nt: TGTGCCAGCAGTTCCGACAGGGGGGGATACGAGCAGTACTTC; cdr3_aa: CASSSDRGGYEQYF
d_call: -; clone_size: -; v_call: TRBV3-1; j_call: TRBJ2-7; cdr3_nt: TGTGCCAGCAGCCAAGAAGTGTGGGGGGGCGCCTACGAGCAGTACTTC; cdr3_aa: CASSQEVWGGAYEQYF
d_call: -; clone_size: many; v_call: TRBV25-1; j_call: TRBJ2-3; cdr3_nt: TGTGCCAGCAGTGAGGGAAAAGAGGCAGATACGCAGTATTTT; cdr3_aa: CASSEGKEADTQYF
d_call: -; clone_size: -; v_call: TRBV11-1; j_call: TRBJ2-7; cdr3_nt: TGTGCCAGCAGCCCAAGCGGTCCACACACTCGGGGGAGCTCCTACGAGCAGTACTTC; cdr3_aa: CASSPSGPHTRGSSYEQYF
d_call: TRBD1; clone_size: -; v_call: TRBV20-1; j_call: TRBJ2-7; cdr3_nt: TGCAGTGCTCCACCCCGGGGACAGGGGATTTCCTCCTACGAGCAGTACTTC; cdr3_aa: CSAPPRGQGISSYEQYF
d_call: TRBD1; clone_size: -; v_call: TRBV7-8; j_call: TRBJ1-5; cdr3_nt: TGTGCCAGCAGCTTAACTAGACAGGGTAGGGACAATCAGCCCCAGCATTTT; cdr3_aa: CASSLTRQGRDNQPQHF
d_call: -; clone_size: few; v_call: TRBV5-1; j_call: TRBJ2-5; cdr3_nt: TGCGCCAGCAGCCAGGCCGGGACCCCCCAAGAGACCCAGTACTTC; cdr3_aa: CASSQAGTPQETQYF
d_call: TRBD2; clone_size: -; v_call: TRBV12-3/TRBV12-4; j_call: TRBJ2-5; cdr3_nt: TGTGCCAGCAGCCGACTAGCGGGAGTCCGAGAGACCCAGTACTTC; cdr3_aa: CASSRLAGVRETQYF